This is a list of T cell receptor beta chains from one sample in a study of identical twins. In TCRdb, the 5' RACE reads were re-called with MiXCR into one record per CDR3 protein. Seen here are 1,800,000 or so distinct CDR3 sequences, around 29% observed once, and the top ten hold over 0.25%. Sequenced: cord blood. The source of these receptors is a newborn girl in good health. Both conserved end residues are part of each CDR3. The order of the fields is D gene, V gene, clone size, J gene, CDR3 DNA, CDR3 protein. The D gene is left open where the match is weak. Size is omitted from some rows. Given values are once, few, many or a class for expanded clones.

d_gene: .; v_gene: TRBV5-5; abundance: .; j_gene: TRBJ2-7; CDR3nt: TGTGCCAGCAGCTTGGGTATAGGCCCCTACAATGAGCAGTACTTC; CDR3aa: CASSLGIGPYNEQYF
d_gene: .; v_gene: TRBV27; abundance: few; j_gene: TRBJ1-2; CDR3nt: TGTGCCAGCAGTATGGTACAGGGCAGAGGCTACACCTTC; CDR3aa: CASSMVQGRGYTF
d_gene: TRBD1; v_gene: TRBV2; abundance: few; j_gene: TRBJ2-5; CDR3nt: TGTGCCAGCACCGGACAGGGTAAAGAGACCCAGTACTTC; CDR3aa: CASTGQGKETQYF
d_gene: TRBD2; v_gene: TRBV20-1; abundance: few; j_gene: TRBJ2-1; CDR3nt: TGCAGTGCTAGAAAGGGCCTAGCGGGGCTATTCTACAATGAGCAGTTCTTC; CDR3aa: CSARKGLAGLFYNEQFF
d_gene: .; v_gene: TRBV15; abundance: few; j_gene: TRBJ2-3; CDR3nt: TGTGCCACCAGCAGAGGCTTAGGTTCAGAGACAGATACGCAGTATTTT; CDR3aa: CATSRGLGSETDTQYF
d_gene: TRBD1; v_gene: TRBV3-1; abundance: .; j_gene: TRBJ2-3; CDR3nt: TGTGCCAGCAGCCCGGACAGGGGGTCAGGTACGCAGTATTTT; CDR3aa: CASSPDRGSGTQYF
d_gene: .; v_gene: TRBV10-3; abundance: few; j_gene: TRBJ1-2; CDR3nt: TGTGCCAGCCGGGGGGGGGTCCCCTTTCCTAACTATGGCTACACCTTC; CDR3aa: CASRGGVPFPNYGYTF
d_gene: .; v_gene: TRBV20-1; abundance: .; j_gene: TRBJ2-3; CDR3nt: TGCAGTGCCGAAACCACGGATACGCAGTATTTT; CDR3aa: CSAETTDTQYF
d_gene: TRBD1; v_gene: TRBV5-1; abundance: few; j_gene: TRBJ2-4; CDR3nt: TGCGCCAGCAGCTTGGTCGACAGGGGGAGAGACATTCAGTACTTC; CDR3aa: CASSLVDRGRDIQYF
d_gene: TRBD2; v_gene: TRBV14; abundance: few; j_gene: TRBJ2-5; CDR3nt: TGTGCCAGCAGCCAAGGACAGGGAAGGAAGCGGGAGGAACAGTACTTC; CDR3aa: CASSQGQGRKREEQYF
d_gene: TRBD2; v_gene: TRBV2; abundance: .; j_gene: TRBJ2-1; CDR3nt: TGTGCCAGCGATGGACTAGTGTACAATGAGCAGTTCTTC; CDR3aa: CASDGLVYNEQFF
d_gene: TRBD1; v_gene: TRBV20-1; abundance: few; j_gene: TRBJ1-1; CDR3nt: TGCGGCCGCCGTGGAGGGGGCGGGACTGAAGCTTTCTTT; CDR3aa: CGRRGGGGTEAFF
d_gene: TRBD1; v_gene: TRBV15; abundance: .; j_gene: TRBJ1-5; CDR3nt: TGTGCCACCAGCTCAGGGGGTCTTTATCAGCCCCAGCATTTT; CDR3aa: CATSSGGLYQPQHF
d_gene: .; v_gene: TRBV10-3; abundance: many; j_gene: TRBJ2-7; CDR3nt: TGTGCCATCATGGTGGGGGGCCAATCCTACGAGCAGTACTTC; CDR3aa: CAIMVGGQSYEQYF
d_gene: TRBD1; v_gene: TRBV20-1; abundance: .; j_gene: TRBJ2-1; CDR3nt: TGCAGTGCTAGGTACCCTTTTTCAGGGGGCAATGAGCAGTTCTTC; CDR3aa: CSARYPFSGGNEQFF
d_gene: TRBD1; v_gene: TRBV6-2/TRBV6-3; abundance: .; j_gene: TRBJ2-3; CDR3nt: TGTGCCAGCAGTACGCCAATAACAGGGGTGCTCACAGATACGCAGTATTTT; CDR3aa: CASSTPITGVLTDTQYF
d_gene: .; v_gene: TRBV5-1; abundance: few; j_gene: TRBJ2-7; CDR3nt: TGCGCCAGCAGCTATGAGGGGACCTCCTACGAGCAGTACTTC; CDR3aa: CASSYEGTSYEQYF
d_gene: .; v_gene: TRBV12-3/TRBV12-4; abundance: few; j_gene: TRBJ2-1; CDR3nt: TGTGCCAGCAGTTTAGTGGCGGGCCTCCCCTACAATGAGCAGTTCTTC; CDR3aa: CASSLVAGLPYNEQFF
d_gene: TRBD2; v_gene: TRBV4-2; abundance: many; j_gene: TRBJ2-1; CDR3nt: TGTGCCAGCAGCCAAGCTAGCGGGGGGGCAAATGAGCAGTTCTTC; CDR3aa: CASSQASGGANEQFF
d_gene: .; v_gene: TRBV20-1; abundance: .; j_gene: TRBJ2-7; CDR3nt: TGCAGTGCTAGAGATCAAAGCGGTCCTACCTACGAGCAGTACTTC; CDR3aa: CSARDQSGPTYEQYF
d_gene: TRBD1; v_gene: TRBV5-1; abundance: .; j_gene: TRBJ1-1; CDR3nt: TGCGCCAGCAGCTTGGACGTGGGGACAGGGTCGAGGAACACTGAAGCTTTCTTT; CDR3aa: CASSLDVGTGSRNTEAFF
d_gene: TRBD1; v_gene: TRBV7-2; abundance: once; j_gene: TRBJ1-2; CDR3nt: TGTGCCAGCACCGCCACAGGGGGCGAGAGCTATGGCTACACCTTC; CDR3aa: CASTATGGESYGYTF